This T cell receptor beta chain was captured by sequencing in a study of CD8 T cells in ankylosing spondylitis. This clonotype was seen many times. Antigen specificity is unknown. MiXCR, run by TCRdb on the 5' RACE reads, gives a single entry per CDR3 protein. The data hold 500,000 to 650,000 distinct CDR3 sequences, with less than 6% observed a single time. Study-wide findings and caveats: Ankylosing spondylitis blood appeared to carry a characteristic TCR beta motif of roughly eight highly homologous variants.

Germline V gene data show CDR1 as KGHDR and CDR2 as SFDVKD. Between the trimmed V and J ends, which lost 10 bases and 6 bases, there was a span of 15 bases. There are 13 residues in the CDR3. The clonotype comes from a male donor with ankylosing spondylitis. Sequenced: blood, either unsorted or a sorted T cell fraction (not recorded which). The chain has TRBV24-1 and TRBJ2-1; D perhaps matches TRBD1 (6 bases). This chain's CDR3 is CATMGLGGNEQFF. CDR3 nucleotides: TGTGCCACTATGGGCTTAGGGGGCAATGAGCAGTTCTTC.